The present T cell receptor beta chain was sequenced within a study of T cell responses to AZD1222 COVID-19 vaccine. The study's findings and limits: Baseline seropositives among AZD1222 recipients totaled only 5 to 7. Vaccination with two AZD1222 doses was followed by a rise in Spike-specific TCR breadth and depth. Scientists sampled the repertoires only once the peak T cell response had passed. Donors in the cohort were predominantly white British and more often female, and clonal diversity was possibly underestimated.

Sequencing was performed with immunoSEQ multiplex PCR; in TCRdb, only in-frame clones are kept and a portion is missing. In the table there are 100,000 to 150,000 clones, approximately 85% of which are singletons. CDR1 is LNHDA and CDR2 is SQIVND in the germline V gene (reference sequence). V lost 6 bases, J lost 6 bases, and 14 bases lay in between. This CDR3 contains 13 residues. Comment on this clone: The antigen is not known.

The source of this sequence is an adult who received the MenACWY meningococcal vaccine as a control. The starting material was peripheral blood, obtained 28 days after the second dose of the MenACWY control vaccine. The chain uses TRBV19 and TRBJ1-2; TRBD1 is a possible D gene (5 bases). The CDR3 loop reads CASRLKGRDGYTF. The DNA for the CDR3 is TGTGCCAGTAGGTTGAAGGGGCGAGATGGCTACACCTTC.